Each of the 29 T cell receptor beta chains below was sequenced from the same sample in a study of shared clonotypes between healthy human individuals (TCRdb year 2020). Receptor amplification or capture employed the immunoSEQ multiplex PCR assay. What TCRdb holds here is the immuneACCESS table cut down to in-frame rearrangements. Part of the clones is not present; checked against another copy, under half of the missing clones reflect an unresolved V gene, and the others are unexplained. Recorded for this sample are over 850,000 clones; around 82% of them occurred a single time. About 0.52% of the sample is in the top ten clones. Sequencing was performed on memory CD4+ T cells from PBMCs. Reading the label with the study, this specimen's cell subset or site is: CD45RA-negative fraction. The receptors derive from a man younger than 30 in good health. Some clones in this sample may be carry-over from other donors' samples.

The chain combines TRBV4-2 with TRBJ1-4, with 9 positions matching TRBD1. This CDR3 has 14 residues. Germline CDR1 reads LGHNA; CDR2 reads YNFKEQ. The junction had 0 bases not matched to a gene; V was cut back by 1 base and J by 6 bases. Written as DNA, the CDR3 is TGTGCCAGCAGCCAAGGGACAGGGGATGAAAAACTGTTTTTT. Protein sequence: CASSQGTGDEKLFF.

In regard to this clone: This clone may be a read error of a much larger clone one base away. The V and J genes are TRBV28 and TRBJ1-4; no firm D call. In germline, CDR1 is MDHEN, CDR2 SYDVKM. The ends were cut back, 3 bases at V and 0 bases at J, with 5 bases in the middle. The CDR3 has 14 amino acids. CDR3 nucleotide sequence: TGTGCCAGCAGTTTCGGGACAACTAATGAAAAACTGTTTTTT. It translates to CASSFGTTNEKLFF.

The chain recombines TRBV25-1 with TRBJ2-7, with a possible D match to TRBD2 (6 bases). V lost 5 bases, J lost 4 bases, and 12 bases lay in between. Germline V lookup: CDR1 MGHDK, CDR2 SYGVNS. This CDR3 has 13 residues. The CDR3 is CASSLGTLYEQYF. Written as DNA, the CDR3 is TGTGCCAGCAGTCTGGGGACTCTATACGAGCAGTACTTC.

The chain combines TRBV5-6 with TRBJ2-1; D is uncertain. With 4 bases removed from V and 4 bases from J, the gap between germline ends came to 9 bases. Looked up from germline, CDR1 is SGHDT and CDR2 is YYEEEE. This CDR3 has 13 residues. The CDR3, as DNA: TGTGCCAGCAGCCTAAAGACTTACAATGAGCAGTTCTTC. Its protein is CASSLKTYNEQFF.

The chain links TRBV18 to TRBJ1-1, with a weak D call TRBD1 (6 bases). The CDR3 loop spans 17 amino acids. Trimming removed 2 bases from V and 1 base from J, with 17 bases in between. The germline CDR1 and CDR2 sequences are KGHSH and LQKENI. In DNA form, the CDR3 reads TGTGCCAGCTCACCATTTAAACAGGGCGCGGGGAACACTGAAGCTTTCTTT. It translates to CASSPFKQGAGNTEAFF.

The chain has TRBV28 and TRBJ2-7; 8 nucleotides match TRBD1. CDR1 and CDR2 (germline): MDHEN, SYDVKM. The CDR3 extends over 14 amino acids. Trimming took 2 bases from V and 9 from J; bases not matched to a gene: 9. The CDR3 DNA reads TGTGCCAGCAGTTTACGGACAGGGAGGAGAGGGCAGTACTTC. Translated: CASSLRTGRRGQYF.

This sequence joins TRBV29-1 and TRBJ1-3; tentatively, D is TRBD1 (5 bases). Germline assignment: CDR1 SQVTM and CDR2 ANQGSEA. The CDR3 totals 13 residues. Trimming took off 7 bases at V and 0 bases at J, with 10 bases between the two ends. CDR3 residues: CSGRTNSGNTIYF. DNA for the CDR3: TGCAGCGGTCGGACAAACTCTGGAAACACCATATATTTT.

The V call is TRBV4-3, the J call TRBJ1-3; D is ambiguous. CDR1 LGHNA and CDR2 YSLEER come from the germline V gene. Between the trimmed V and J ends, which lost 2 bases and 0 bases, there was a span of 14 bases. This CDR3 comprises 17 residues. CDR3 loop: CASSQQVASNSGNTIYF. CDR3 in DNA: TGCGCCAGCAGCCAACAAGTGGCCTCTAACTCTGGAAACACCATATATTTT.

This sequence joins TRBV7-9 and TRBJ2-2; D remains ambiguous. V shed 5 bases and J shed 0 bases, with 22 bases lying between them. Looked up from germline, CDR1 is SEHNR and CDR2 is FQNEAQ (reference sequence). The CDR3 totals 19 residues. The CDR3 protein is CASSPRYEGIRANTGELFF. DNA for the CDR3: TGTGCCAGCAGCCCACGCTATGAAGGGATAAGGGCGAACACCGGGGAGCTGTTTTTT.

This clone was seen once. The rearrangement links TRBV5-6 to TRBJ1-6; a weak D match, TRBD1 (5 bases). CDR3 length: 17 amino acids. V gave up 5 bases and J gave up 5 bases, with 20 bases separating them. CDR1 is SGHDT, CDR2 YYEEEE, per germline. This chain's CDR3 is CASRRNGVGGNNSPLHF. The CDR3 bases are TGTGCCAGCAGGCGGAACGGGGTCGGGGGAAATAATTCACCCCTCCACTTT.

The chain joins TRBV9 to TRBJ2-7, with 9 bases aligning to TRBD1. Germline V gives CDR1 SGDLS, CDR2 YYNGEE. Unmatched junction bases numbered 5, after V lost 3 bases and J lost 1 base. This CDR3 is 15 amino acids long. The DNA for the CDR3 is TGTGCCAGCAGCGCTCAGGGACAGGGTTCCTACGAGCAGTACTTC. This codes for CASSAQGQGSYEQYF.

The chain employs TRBV2 and TRBJ2-2, with 7 bases identical to TRBD2. The length of the CDR3 is 15 residues. The germline gives CDR1 SNHLY, CDR2 FYNNEI. The trim removed 4 bases at V and 5 bases at J, leaving 7 bases unmatched. The CDR3 coding sequence is TGTGCCAGCAGTGGGGCGGGAGTTTGGACCGGGGAGCTGTTTTTT. It codes for CASSGAGVWTGELFF.

The chain carries TRBV30 and TRBJ2-5, with 8 bases lining up with TRBD2. This CDR3 region has 16 residues. J lost 1 base, V lost 2 bases, and 9 bases had no gene match. Germline V gene data show CDR1 as GTSNPN and CDR2 as SVGIG (reference sequence). CDR3 sequence reads: CAWSTGRAGVQETQYF. As DNA, the CDR3 is TGTGCCTGGAGTACCGGGAGGGCGGGGGTCCAAGAGACCCAGTACTTC.

This clone was seen once. The J gene is TRBJ1-1, the V gene TRBV19, with 7 bases fitting TRBD1. The CDR3 is 13 residues long. Germline assignment: CDR1 LNHDA and CDR2 SQIVND (reference sequence). J was trimmed by 5 bases and V by 3 bases; bases with no gene match: 3. The CDR3: CASSIARGTEAFF. Here the CDR3 DNA reads TGTGCCAGTAGTATCGCCAGGGGGACTGAAGCTTTCTTT.

The chain recombines TRBV2 with TRBJ2-1, with D possibly being TRBD2 (6 bases). This CDR3 has 15 residues. V was trimmed by 4 bases and J by 0 bases, leaving 10 bases between them. The V gene's germline CDR1 is SNHLY and CDR2 FYNNEI. Here the CDR3 reads CASSGGLSSYNEQFF. The DNA of the CDR3 is TGTGCCAGCAGTGGCGGACTAAGCTCCTACAATGAGCAGTTCTTC.

This chain connects TRBV5-1 to TRBJ2-2, with 11 bases aligning to TRBD2. Losses at the gene ends were 1 base for V and 5 bases for J; bases not matched to a gene: 4. Germline assignment: CDR1 SGHRS and CDR2 YFSETQ. The CDR3 length is 16 residues. CDR3 residues: CASSLSLAGGTGELFF. CDR3 nucleotides: TGCGCCAGCAGCTTGAGCCTAGCGGGGGGTACCGGGGAGCTGTTTTTT.

A word on this clone: Other DNA sequences within the sample encode an identical CDR3. V usage is TRBV5-1 and J usage is TRBJ2-5; 7 positions agree with TRBD1. With V trimmed by 0 bases and J by 1 base, 3 bases remained unmatched. CDR3 size: 15 residues. Looked up from germline, CDR1 is SGHRS and CDR2 is YFSETQ. Here the CDR3 reads CASSLGRTGQETQYF. CDR3 sequence (DNA): TGCGCCAGCAGCTTGGGGAGGACAGGCCAAGAGACCCAGTACTTC.

The V and J genes are TRBV18 and TRBJ1-5; D is uncertain. V was cut by 6 bases and J by 0 bases, with 6 bases left in between. The CDR3 totals 13 residues. The germline V gene encodes CDR1 KGHSH and CDR2 LQKENI. CDR3 sequence: CASSQNSNQPQHF. The CDR3 coding sequence is TGTGCCAGCTCCCAAAATAGCAATCAGCCCCAGCATTTT.

This chain connects TRBV28 to TRBJ2-1; 9 bases fit TRBD1. V dropped 8 bases and J dropped 7; count of bases not matched to a gene: 12. This CDR3 has 15 amino acids. In germline, CDR1 is MDHEN, CDR2 SYDVKM. The CDR3 region has the DNA TGTGCCAGCTTACCGCCGGGACAGGGAAGGAATGAGCAGTTCTTC. Its protein is CASLPPGQGRNEQFF. Combining the CDR3 with reference TRBV28 and TRBJ2-1 gives the whole variable domain DVKVTQSSRYLVKRTGEKVFLECVQDMDHENMFWYRQDPGLGLRLIYFSYDVKMKEKGDIPEGYSVSREKKERFSLILESASTNQTSMYLCASLPPGQGRNEQFFGPGTRLTVL.

As for this clone: Other DNA sequences of this sample code for an identical CDR3. This chain links TRBV20-1 with TRBJ2-5; no firm D call. The CDR3 length is 10 residues. V lost 6 bases and J 4 bases, leaving 6 bases between the germline ends. Germline V gene sequence: CDR1 DFQATT, CDR2 SNEGSKA (reference sequence). Here the CDR3 reads CSATRETQYF. CDR3 in DNA: TGCAGTGCAACTCGAGAGACCCAGTACTTC.

The chain has TRBV2 and TRBJ2-7; 9 bases line up with TRBD2. The CDR3 is made up of 14 amino acids. Germline V gene lookup returns CDR1 SNHLY and CDR2 FYNNEI. J lost 2 bases, V lost 5 bases, and 4 bases had no gene match. The CDR3 coding sequence is TGTGCCAGCAGTACCGGGACTAGCCCCTACGAGCAGTACTTC. As protein: CASSTGTSPYEQYF.

The chain recombines TRBV5-6 with TRBJ2-5; 9 nucleotides agree with TRBD1. Germline values: CDR1 SGHDT, CDR2 YYEEEE. There are 18 residues in the CDR3. Unmatched junction bases numbered 13, after V lost 3 bases and J lost 1 base. DNA for the CDR3: TGTGCCAGCAGCTCAAACTATAGGACAGGGGCCGGCCAAGAGACCCAGTACTTC. Translating it yields CASSSNYRTGAGQETQYF.

The V call is TRBV2, the J call TRBJ2-5; TRBD2 agrees at 12 bases. Trimming removed 4 bases from V and 5 bases from J; junction bases left unmatched: 5. Looked up from germline, CDR1 is SNHLY and CDR2 is FYNNEI. CDR3 length: 15 residues. The CDR3 nucleotides are TGTGCCAGCAGTGGGACTAGCGGGACTGGGGAGACCCAGTACTTC. Encoded protein: CASSGTSGTGETQYF. The whole variable domain, filled in from reference TRBV2 and TRBJ2-5, reads EPEVTQTPSHQVTQMGQEVILRCVPISNHLYFYWYRQILGQKVEFLVSFYNNEISEKSEIFDDQFSVERPDGSNFTLKIRSTKLEDSAMYFCASSGTSGTGETQYFGPGTRLLVL.

This clone was detected only once. The gene calls are TRBV11-3 and TRBJ2-2; unclear D gene. The CDR3 runs to 11 residues. The germline V gene has CDR1 SGHNT and CDR2 YENEEA. Trimming left V 5 bases short and J 6 bases short, with 4 bases between. DNA of the CDR3: TGTGCCAGCAGCGGCCCCGGGGAGCTGTTTTTT. This sequence encodes CASSGPGELFF.

The chain is built from TRBV5-4 and TRBJ2-2; D gene ambiguous. V lost 4 bases, J lost 0 bases, and 13 bases lay in between. The CDR3 has 16 amino acids. CDR1 and CDR2 (germline): SGHNT, YYREEE (reference sequence). The CDR3 is CASSTRYQANTGELFF. Written as DNA, the CDR3 is TGTGCCAGCAGCACCCGATACCAAGCGAACACCGGGGAGCTGTTTTTT.

The V and J genes are TRBV9 and TRBJ2-1; 11 nucleotides agree with TRBD2. The CDR3 consists of 17 residues. Germline V gives CDR1 SGDLS, CDR2 YYNGEE. Trimming took 5 bases from V and 0 from J; bases not matched to a gene: 7. The CDR3 loop is CASSQGLAAYSYNEQFF. CDR3 nucleotides: TGTGCCAGCAGTCAGGGACTAGCGGCCTACTCCTACAATGAGCAGTTCTTC.

The chain uses TRBV4-1 and TRBJ1-2; D call uncertain. CDR3 length: 17 residues. With 1 base removed from V and 10 bases from J, the gap between germline ends came to 25 bases. From germline, CDR1 is MGHRA and CDR2 YSYEKL. CDR3 nucleotides: TGCGCCAGCAGCCAAGTACAGATTGTCTTCCAAGGAAGACTCTACACCTTC. This translates into CASSQVQIVFQGRLYTF.

The rearrangement uses TRBV6-4 and TRBJ1-5; no clear D gene. The germline gives CDR1 MRHNA, CDR2 SNTAGT. The CDR3 spans 13 residues. Between the trimmed V and J ends, which lost 6 bases and 6 bases, there was a span of 12 bases. Written as DNA, the CDR3 is TGTGCCAGCAGCGTCCTGGATGGTCAGCCCCAGCATTTT. Translation gives CASSVLDGQPQHF.

This clone occurred once. This rearrangement joins TRBV6-1 to TRBJ2-2; D possibly corresponds to TRBD1 (5 bases). Per the germline V gene, CDR1 is MNHNS and CDR2 is SASEGT. The CDR3 spans 14 residues. The V end lost 6 bases, the J end lost 2 bases, and 10 bases lay between the germline ends. As DNA, the CDR3 is TGTGCCAGCAGCCCTACAGGAAACACCGGGGAGCTGTTTTTT. It encodes CASSPTGNTGELFF.